This T cell receptor beta chain stems from a study of T-cell reconstitution after alpha-beta-depleted transplantation in children. This clonotype was counted many times. This CDR3 has 18 residues. CDR1 is SGHTA, CDR2 FQGNSA, per germline. V gave up 0 bases and J gave up 6 bases; unmatched junction bases: 13. The library targeted TCRbeta and was prepared with unique molecular identifiers. TCRdb called the PCR reads again in MiXCR, with one record for every CDR3 protein. The table lists about 610,000 distinct CDR3 sequences, about 10% of them singletons. The material sequenced was PBMCs from the stem cell graft donor, taken from the stem cell graft. The clonotype comes from a human donor who donated a stem cell graft to a child with acute myeloid leukemia. The gene calls are TRBV7-2 and TRBJ2-1, with 8 bases lining up with TRBD2. CDR3 in DNA: TGTGCCAGCAGCTTAGCCGGGGGGGGATCACCCCTCGTCAATGAGCAGTTCTTC. This encodes CASSLAGGGSPLVNEQFF.